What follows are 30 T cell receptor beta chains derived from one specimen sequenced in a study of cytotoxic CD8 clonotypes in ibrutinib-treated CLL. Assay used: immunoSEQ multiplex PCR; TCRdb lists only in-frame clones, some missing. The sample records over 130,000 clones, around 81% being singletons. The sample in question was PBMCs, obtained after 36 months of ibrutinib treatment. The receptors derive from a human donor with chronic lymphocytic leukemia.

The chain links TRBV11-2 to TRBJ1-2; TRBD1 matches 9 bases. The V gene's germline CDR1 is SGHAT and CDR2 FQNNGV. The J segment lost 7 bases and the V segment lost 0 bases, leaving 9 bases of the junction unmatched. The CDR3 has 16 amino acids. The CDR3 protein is CASSLDVGQGYGGYTF. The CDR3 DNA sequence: TGTGCCAGCAGCTTAGATGTCGGACAGGGGTACGGTGGCTACACCTTC.

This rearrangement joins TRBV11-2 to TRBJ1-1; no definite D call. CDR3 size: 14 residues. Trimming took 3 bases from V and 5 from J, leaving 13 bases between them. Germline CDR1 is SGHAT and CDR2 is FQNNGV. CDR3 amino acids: CASSFTGSGTEAFF. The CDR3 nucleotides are TGTGCCAGCAGCTTCACGGGTTCGGGAACTGAAGCTTTCTTT. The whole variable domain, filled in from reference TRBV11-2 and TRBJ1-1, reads EAGVAQSPRYKIIEKRQSVAFWCNPISGHATLYWYQQILGQGPKLLIQFQNNGVVDDSQLPKDRFSAERLKGVDSTLKIQPAKLEDSAVYLCASSFTGSGTEAFFGQGTRLTVV.

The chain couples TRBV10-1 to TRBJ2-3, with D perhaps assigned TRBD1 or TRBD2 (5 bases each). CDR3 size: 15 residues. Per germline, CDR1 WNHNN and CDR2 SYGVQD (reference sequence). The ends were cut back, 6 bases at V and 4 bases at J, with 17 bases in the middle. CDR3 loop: CASSPGSLGADTQYF. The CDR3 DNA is TGCGCCAGCAGCCCAGGGTCCTTGGGGGCAGATACGCAGTATTTT.

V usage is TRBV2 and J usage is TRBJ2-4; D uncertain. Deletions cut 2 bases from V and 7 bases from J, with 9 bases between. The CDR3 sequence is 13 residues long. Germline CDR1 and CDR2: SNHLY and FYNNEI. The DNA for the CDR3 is TGTGCCAGCAGTGAAATTGCCGCTAACATTCAGTACTTC. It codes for CASSEIAANIQYF.

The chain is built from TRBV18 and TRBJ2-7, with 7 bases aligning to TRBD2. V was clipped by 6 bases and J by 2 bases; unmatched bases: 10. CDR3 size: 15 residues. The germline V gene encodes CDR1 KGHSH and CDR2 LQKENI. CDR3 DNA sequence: TGTGCCAGCTCCCGGCCCTTGGCGGGAGCCTACGAGCAGTACTTC. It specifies CASSRPLAGAYEQYF.

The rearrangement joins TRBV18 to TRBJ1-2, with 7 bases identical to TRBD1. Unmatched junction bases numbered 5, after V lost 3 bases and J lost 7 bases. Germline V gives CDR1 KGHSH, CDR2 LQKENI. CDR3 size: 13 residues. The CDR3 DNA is TGTGCCAGCTCACCCACAGGGGAGGGTGGCTACACCTTC. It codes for CASSPTGEGGYTF.

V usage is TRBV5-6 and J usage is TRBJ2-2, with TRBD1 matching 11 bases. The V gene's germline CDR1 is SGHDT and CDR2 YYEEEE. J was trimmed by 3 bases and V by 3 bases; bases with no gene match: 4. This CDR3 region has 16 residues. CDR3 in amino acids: CASSYRDRGYTGELFF. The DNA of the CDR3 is TGTGCCAGCAGCTACCGGGACAGGGGGTACACCGGGGAGCTGTTTTTT.

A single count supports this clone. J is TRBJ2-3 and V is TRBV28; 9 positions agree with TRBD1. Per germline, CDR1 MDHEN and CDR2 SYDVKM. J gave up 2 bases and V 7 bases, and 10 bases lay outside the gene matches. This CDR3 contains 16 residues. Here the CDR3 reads CASTLAGTGITDTQYF. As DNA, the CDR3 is TGTGCCAGCACACTGGCCGGGACAGGGATCACAGATACGCAGTATTTT.

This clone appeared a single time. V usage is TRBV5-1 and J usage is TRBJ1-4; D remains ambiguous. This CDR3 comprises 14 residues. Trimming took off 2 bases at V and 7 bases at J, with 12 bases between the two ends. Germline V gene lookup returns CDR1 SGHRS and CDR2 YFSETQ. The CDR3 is CASSLPGGSEKLFF. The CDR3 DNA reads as TGCGCCAGCAGCTTACCGGGAGGTAGTGAAAAACTGTTTTTT.

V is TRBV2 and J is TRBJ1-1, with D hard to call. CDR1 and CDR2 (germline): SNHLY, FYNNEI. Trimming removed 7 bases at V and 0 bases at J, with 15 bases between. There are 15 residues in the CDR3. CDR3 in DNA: TGTGCCAGCACAAGACACCCGAACATGAACACTGAAGCTTTCTTT. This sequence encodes CASTRHPNMNTEAFF.

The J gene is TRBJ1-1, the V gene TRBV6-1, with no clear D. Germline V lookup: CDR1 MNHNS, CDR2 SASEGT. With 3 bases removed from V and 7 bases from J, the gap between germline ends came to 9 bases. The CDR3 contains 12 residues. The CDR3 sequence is CASSDWGIEAFF. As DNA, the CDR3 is TGTGCCAGCAGTGATTGGGGAATTGAAGCTTTCTTT.

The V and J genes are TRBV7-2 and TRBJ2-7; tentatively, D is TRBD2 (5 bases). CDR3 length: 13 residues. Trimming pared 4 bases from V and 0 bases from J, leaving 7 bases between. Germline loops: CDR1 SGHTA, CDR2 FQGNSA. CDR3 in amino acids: CASSSGNSYEQYF. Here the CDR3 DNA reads TGTGCCAGCAGCTCCGGGAACTCCTACGAGCAGTACTTC.

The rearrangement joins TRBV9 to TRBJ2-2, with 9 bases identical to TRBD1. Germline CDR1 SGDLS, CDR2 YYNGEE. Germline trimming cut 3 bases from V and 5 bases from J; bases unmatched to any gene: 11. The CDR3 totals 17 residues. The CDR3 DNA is TGTGCCAGCAGCGGTATCGCCGGGACAGGGTCGACCGGGGAGCTGTTTTTT. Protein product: CASSGIAGTGSTGELFF. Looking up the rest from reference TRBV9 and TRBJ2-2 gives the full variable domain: DSGVTQTPKHLITATGQRVTLRCSPRSGDLSVYWYQQSLDQGLQFLIQYYNGEERAKGNILERFSAQQFPDLHSELNLSSLELGDSALYFCASSGIAGTGSTGELFFGEGSRLTVL.

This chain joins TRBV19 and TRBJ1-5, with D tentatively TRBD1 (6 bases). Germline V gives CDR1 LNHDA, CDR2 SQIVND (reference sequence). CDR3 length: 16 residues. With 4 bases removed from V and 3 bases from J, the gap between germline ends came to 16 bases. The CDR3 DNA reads TGTGCCAGTAGTACTCGGACAGTACTGTACAATCAGCCCCAGCATTTT. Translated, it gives CASSTRTVLYNQPQHF.

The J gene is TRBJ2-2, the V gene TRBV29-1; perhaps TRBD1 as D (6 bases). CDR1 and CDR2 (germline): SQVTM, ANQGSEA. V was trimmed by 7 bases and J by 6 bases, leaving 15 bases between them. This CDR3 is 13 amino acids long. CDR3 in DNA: TGCAGCGCCGGGGACACTCGTTCCGGGGAGCTGTTTTTT. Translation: CSAGDTRSGELFF.

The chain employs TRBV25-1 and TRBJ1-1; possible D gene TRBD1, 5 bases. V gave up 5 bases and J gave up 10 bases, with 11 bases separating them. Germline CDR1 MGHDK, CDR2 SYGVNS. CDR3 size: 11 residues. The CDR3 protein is CASSTTRGAFF. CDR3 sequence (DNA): TGTGCCAGCAGTACCACAAGGGGAGCTTTCTTT.

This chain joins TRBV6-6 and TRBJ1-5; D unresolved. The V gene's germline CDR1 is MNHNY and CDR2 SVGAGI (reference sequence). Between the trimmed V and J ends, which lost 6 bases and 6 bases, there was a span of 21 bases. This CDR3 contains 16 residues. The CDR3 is CASSTGAFLVLQPQHF. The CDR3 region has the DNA TGTGCCAGCAGCACCGGAGCCTTCCTCGTCCTTCAGCCCCAGCATTTT.

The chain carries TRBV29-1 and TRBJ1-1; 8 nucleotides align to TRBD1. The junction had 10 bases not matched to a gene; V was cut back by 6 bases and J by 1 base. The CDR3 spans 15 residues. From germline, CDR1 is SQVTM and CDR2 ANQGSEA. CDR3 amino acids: CSVATGASKNTEAFF. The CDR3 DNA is TGCAGCGTGGCGACAGGGGCCTCTAAGAACACTGAAGCTTTCTTT.

The CDR3 sequence: CASSLAGAPNEQFF. The CDR3 coding sequence is TGTGCCAGCAGTTTGGCGGGGGCCCCCAATGAGCAGTTCTTC. V usage is TRBV27 and J usage is TRBJ2-1; a possible D gene is TRBD2 (7 bases). This CDR3 contains 14 residues. The V gene's germline CDR1 is MNHEY and CDR2 SMNVEV (reference sequence). V gave up 3 bases and J gave up 6 bases, with 12 bases separating them.

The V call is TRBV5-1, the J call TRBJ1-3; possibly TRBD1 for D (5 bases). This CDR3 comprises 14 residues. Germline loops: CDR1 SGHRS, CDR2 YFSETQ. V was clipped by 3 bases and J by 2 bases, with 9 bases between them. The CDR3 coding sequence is TGCGCCAGCAGCTGGAGGGACCCTGGAAACACCATATATTTT. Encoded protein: CASSWRDPGNTIYF.

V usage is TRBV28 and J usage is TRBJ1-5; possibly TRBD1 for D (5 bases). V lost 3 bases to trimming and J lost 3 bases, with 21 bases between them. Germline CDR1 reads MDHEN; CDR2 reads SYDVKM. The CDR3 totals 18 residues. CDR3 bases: TGTGCCAGCAGTTTGGGCCCAGGATGGGGGACGAACAATCAGCCCCAGCATTTT. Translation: CASSLGPGWGTNNQPQHF.

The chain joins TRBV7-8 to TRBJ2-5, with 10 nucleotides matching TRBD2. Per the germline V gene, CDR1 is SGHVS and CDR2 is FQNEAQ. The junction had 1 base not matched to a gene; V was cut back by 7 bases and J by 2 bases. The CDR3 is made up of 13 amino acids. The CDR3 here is CASTLAGQETQYF. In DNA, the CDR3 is TGTGCCAGCACACTAGCGGGGCAAGAGACCCAGTACTTC.

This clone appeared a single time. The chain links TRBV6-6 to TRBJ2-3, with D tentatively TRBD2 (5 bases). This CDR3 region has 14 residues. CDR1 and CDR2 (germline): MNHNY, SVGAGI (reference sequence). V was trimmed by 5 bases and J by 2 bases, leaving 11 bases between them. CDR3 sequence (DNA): TGTGCCAGCAGTCCCTACCGGGACACAGATACGCAGTATTTT. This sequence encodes CASSPYRDTDTQYF.

CDR3 DNA sequence: TGTGCCAGCCGGATCACAGGGAACAATTCACCCCTCCACTTT. As protein: CASRITGNNSPLHF. V gene TRBV18 combines with J gene TRBJ1-6; weak D call: TRBD1 (6 bases). Germline CDR1 and CDR2: KGHSH and LQKENI. The length of the CDR3 is 14 residues. The germline V and J ends were trimmed by 8 bases and 7 bases, with 15 bases remaining between them. Full variable domain (remainder filled in from reference TRBV18 and TRBJ1-6): NAGVMQNPRHLVRRRGQEARLRCSPMKGHSHVYWYRQLPEEGLKFMVYLQKENIIDESGMPKERFSAEFPKEGPSILRIQQVVRGDSAAYFCASRITGNNSPLHFGNGTRLTVT.

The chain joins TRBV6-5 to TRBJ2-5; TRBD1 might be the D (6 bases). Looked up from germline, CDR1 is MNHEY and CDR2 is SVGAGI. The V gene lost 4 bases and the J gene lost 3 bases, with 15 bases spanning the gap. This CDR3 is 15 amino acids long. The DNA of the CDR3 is TGTGCCAGCAGTTCTCGTTTGACAGGAAAAGAGACCCAGTACTTC. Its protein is CASSSRLTGKETQYF.

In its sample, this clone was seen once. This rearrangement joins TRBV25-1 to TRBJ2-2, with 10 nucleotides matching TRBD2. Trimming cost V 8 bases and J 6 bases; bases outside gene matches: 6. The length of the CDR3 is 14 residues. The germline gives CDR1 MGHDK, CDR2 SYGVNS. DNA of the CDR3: TGTGCCAGCGGCCTAGCGGGAGTGGCCGGGGAGCTGTTTTTT. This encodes CASGLAGVAGELFF.

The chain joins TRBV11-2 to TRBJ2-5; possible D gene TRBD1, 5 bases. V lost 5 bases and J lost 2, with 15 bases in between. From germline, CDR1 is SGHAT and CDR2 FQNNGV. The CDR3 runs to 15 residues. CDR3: CASSDIRQGQETQYF. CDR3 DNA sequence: TGTGCCAGCAGCGACATCCGGCAGGGTCAAGAGACCCAGTACTTC.

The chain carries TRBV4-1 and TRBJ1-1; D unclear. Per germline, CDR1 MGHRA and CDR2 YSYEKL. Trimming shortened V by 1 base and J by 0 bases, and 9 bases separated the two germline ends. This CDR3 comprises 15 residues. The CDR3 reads CASSQVLDVNTEAFF. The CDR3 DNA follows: TGCGCCAGCAGCCAAGTCTTAGACGTGAACACTGAAGCTTTCTTT.

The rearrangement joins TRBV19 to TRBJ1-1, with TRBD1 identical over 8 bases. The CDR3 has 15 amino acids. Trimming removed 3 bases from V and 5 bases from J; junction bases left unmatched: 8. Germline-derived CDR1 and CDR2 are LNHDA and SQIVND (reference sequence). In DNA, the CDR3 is TGTGCCAGTAGTATCCTGACAGGGGTGAGTACTGAAGCTTTCTTT. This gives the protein CASSILTGVSTEAFF.

CDR3 DNA sequence: TGTGCCAGCTCACCGGGACAGGGAAATAAGGAAGCTTTCTTT. This sequence encodes CASSPGQGNKEAFF. This chain connects TRBV19 to TRBJ1-1; 9 bases map to TRBD1. CDR3 size: 14 residues. Trimming at V came to 9 bases and at J to 8 bases, leaving 13 bases not matched to a gene. From germline, CDR1 is LNHDA and CDR2 SQIVND (reference sequence).